Listed below are T cell receptor beta chains from one sample, sequenced in a study of cytomegalovirus exposure and HLA in healthy donors. Repertoires were generated with immunoSEQ multiplex PCR, while TCRdb's copy carries only in-frame clones and drops some. The sample has about 190,000 clones; around 84% are singletons. The sequenced material came from PBMCs. The receptor source for this set is a woman in her 50s in good health and CMV-seropositive. Each CDR3 is given with its conserved first and last residue. A D gene is named only where the DNA matches it firmly. Rows may omit the clone size; those that give it use once, few, many or a size class.

j_gene,v_gene,abundance,d_gene,CDR3aa,CDR3nt
TRBJ2-1,TRBV4-3,-,TRBD2,CASSQALAGLDNEQFF,TGCGCCAGCAGCCAAGCGCTAGCGGGGCTAGACAATGAGCAGTTCTTC
TRBJ2-3,TRBV5-5,-,TRBD2,CASTLIQAGGSTQYF,TGTGCCAGCACCCTAATCCAAGCGGGGGGCAGCACGCAGTATTTT
TRBJ2-2,TRBV5-4,-,TRBD2,CASSLAAGVTGELFF,TGTGCCAGCAGCTTGGCGGCGGGAGTCACCGGGGAGCTGTTTTTT
TRBJ1-1,TRBV5-1,-,-,CASSLERPGTEAFF,TGCGCCAGCAGCTTGGAGAGGCCTGGAACTGAAGCTTTCTTT
TRBJ2-1,TRBV9,once,-,CASSVAGAQNNEQFF,TGTGCCAGCAGCGTAGCTGGGGCGCAGAACAATGAGCAGTTCTTC
TRBJ2-7,TRBV7-2,-,TRBD1,CASSFSGQGPYEQYF,TGTGCCAGCAGCTTTTCCGGACAGGGCCCCTACGAGCAGTACTTC
TRBJ2-5,TRBV5-4,-,-,CASSFSDSPQETQYF,TGTGCCAGCAGCTTCTCGGACAGCCCCCAAGAGACCCAGTACTTC
TRBJ2-1,TRBV28,-,-,CASSDNGRGRDNEQFF,TGTGCCAGCAGTGACAATGGTAGGGGAAGGGACAATGAGCAGTTCTTC
TRBJ2-1,TRBV4-1,-,-,CASRRGPGDTNEQFF,TGCGCCAGTCGACGGGGACCCGGGGACACCAATGAGCAGTTCTTC
TRBJ2-3,TRBV5-1,-,TRBD1,CASSFDRVDTQYF,TGCGCCAGCAGCTTCGACAGGGTTGATACGCAGTATTTT
TRBJ2-5,TRBV19,-,-,CASSLILITSQETQYF,TGTGCCAGTTCCTTAATCCTTATTACATCTCAAGAGACCCAGTACTTC
TRBJ1-1,TRBV6-6,few,TRBD1,CASRGDSRNTEAFF,TGTGCCAGCAGAGGGGACAGCCGGAACACTGAAGCTTTCTTT
TRBJ2-1,TRBV4-3,-,-,CASSQDYRGEQFF,TGCGCCAGCAGCCAAGATTATCGGGGTGAGCAGTTCTTC
TRBJ2-1,TRBV10-3,-,TRBD2,CAISESSGGRNEQFF,TGTGCCATCAGTGAGTCGTCGGGGGGGAGGAATGAGCAGTTCTTC
TRBJ2-1,TRBV7-3,-,-,CASSLMSGNEQFF,TGTGCCAGCAGCTTAATGTCGGGGAATGAGCAGTTCTTC
TRBJ2-5,TRBV18,-,TRBD1,CASSPGDRGHQETQYF,TGTGCCAGCTCACCAGGGGACAGGGGCCACCAAGAGACCCAGTACTTC
TRBJ2-5,TRBV6-5,once,TRBD2,CASRPGGAVETQYF,TGTGCCAGCAGACCCGGGGGGGCGGTGGAGACCCAGTACTTC
TRBJ2-2,TRBV12-5,-,TRBD1,CASGLTPGQGYTGELFF,TGTGCTAGTGGTTTGACCCCCGGACAGGGATATACCGGGGAGCTGTTTTTT
TRBJ2-7,TRBV7-9,-,-,CSSSPSSVIRVGEQYF,TGTTCCAGCAGCCCATCTAGCGTAATCCGGGTAGGCGAGCAGTACTTC
TRBJ2-7,TRBV4-3,-,-,CASSQGPGYEQYF,TGCGCCAGCAGCCAAGGTCCAGGGTACGAGCAGTACTTC
TRBJ2-7,TRBV25-1,-,-,CVTGRGSSYEQYF,TGTGTCACCGGGCGGGGCAGCTCCTACGAGCAGTACTTC
TRBJ1-1,TRBV19,-,TRBD1,CASRRQGMNTEAFF,TGTGCCAGCCGCCGACAGGGGATGAACACTGAAGCTTTCTTT
TRBJ2-7,TRBV18,once,-,CASSPEVLNEQYF,TGTGCCAGCTCCCCCGAGGTTCTGAACGAGCAGTACTTC
TRBJ2-2,TRBV5-4,-,TRBD1,CASEGDRQGTGELFF,TGTGCCAGCGAAGGGGACAGGCAGGGCACCGGGGAGCTGTTTTTT
TRBJ1-4,TRBV6-6,once,-,CASSYSSAGSNEKLFF,TGTGCCAGCAGTTACTCTTCGGCGGGATCTAATGAAAAACTGTTTTTT
TRBJ1-3,TRBV18,once,-,CASSIYDSGNTIYF,TGTGCCAGCTCTATCTACGACTCTGGAAACACCATATATTTT
TRBJ1-6,TRBV5-6,-,TRBD1,CASTEAGTGGFSPLHF,TGTGCCAGCACTGAAGCCGGGACAGGGGGCTTTTCACCCCTCCACTTT
TRBJ2-5,TRBV5-1,-,TRBD2,CASSSAGTSGRETQYF,TGCGCCAGCTCCTCAGCCGGGACTAGCGGGAGGGAGACCCAGTACTTC
TRBJ2-1,TRBV6-1,-,TRBD2,CASSSGGPYNEQFF,TGTGCCAGCAGTAGCGGGGGCCCCTACAATGAGCAGTTCTTC
TRBJ1-2,TRBV30,once,TRBD1,CAWRQGVYTF,TGTGCCTGGAGGCAGGGGGTCTACACCTTC
TRBJ1-1,TRBV6-6,-,-,CASSYSGRGTFF,TGTGCCAGCAGTTACTCGGGCAGGGGTACTTTCTTT
TRBJ2-5,TRBV21-1,-,-,CASSTDRGRGGTQYF,TGTGCCAGCAGCACGGACAGGGGGAGAGGGGGGACCCAGTACTTC
TRBJ1-5,TRBV5-3,-,TRBD1,CARSRDRGYWDSNQPQHF,TGTGCCAGAAGCCGGGACAGGGGCTATTGGGATAGCAATCAGCCCCAGCATTTT
TRBJ1-2,TRBV6-5,-,TRBD1,CASSYSGTGAGYGYTF,TGTGCCAGCAGTTACTCCGGGACAGGGGCAGGCTATGGCTACACCTTC
TRBJ2-2,TRBV7-8,-,-,CASTQRGKNTGELFF,TGTGCCAGCACCCAAAGGGGGAAGAACACCGGGGAGCTGTTTTTT
TRBJ2-1,TRBV7-2,-,-,CASSLGTYNEQFF,TGTGCCAGCAGCCTCGGGACCTACAATGAGCAGTTCTTC
TRBJ2-2,TRBV6-5,-,-,CASSDLRSTGELFF,TGTGCCAGCAGTGATCTGAGATCCACCGGGGAGCTGTTTTTT
TRBJ1-5,TRBV6-5,few,TRBD1,CASSRTGGIRQPQHF,TGTGCCAGCAGCCGGACAGGGGGCATAAGGCAGCCCCAGCATTTT
TRBJ1-6,TRBV12-5,-,-,CATSLDNSPLHF,TGTGCTACAAGCTTGGATAATTCACCCCTCCACTTT
TRBJ2-7,TRBV2,-,TRBD2,CASSVAGGDYEQYF,TGTGCCAGCAGTGTAGCGGGGGGGGACTACGAGCAGTACTTC
TRBJ1-2,TRBV7-2,-,TRBD1,CASSSRTGGDYGYTF,TGTGCCAGCAGCTCAAGGACAGGGGGTGACTATGGCTACACCTTC
TRBJ2-7,TRBV27,-,TRBD1,CASSKRDRYEQYF,TGTGCCAGCAGTAAACGGGACAGATACGAGCAGTACTTC
TRBJ2-7,TRBV11-2,once,-,CASSLGTEQYF,TGTGCCAGCAGCTTGGGGACAGAGCAGTACTTC
TRBJ1-5,TRBV5-1,few,TRBD1,CASSWGTENQPQHF,TGCGCCAGCAGCTGGGGGACAGAGAATCAGCCCCAGCATTTT
TRBJ1-1,TRBV4-1,few,-,CASSPGILGTEAFF,TGCGCCAGCAGCCCGGGGATTTTGGGCACTGAAGCTTTCTTT
TRBJ2-1,TRBV5-1,-,TRBD1,CASSLQSGTGSNEQFF,TGCGCCAGCAGCCTTCAGTCCGGGACAGGATCCAATGAGCAGTTCTTC
TRBJ1-6,TRBV28,-,-,CASSLAGTNGSPLHF,TGTGCCAGCAGTTTGGCCGGGACAAACGGTTCACCCCTCCACTTT
TRBJ1-5,TRBV30,many,-,CAWSVGGQPQHF,TGTGCCTGGAGTGTGGGGGGGCAGCCCCAGCATTTT
TRBJ2-1,TRBV10-3,-,TRBD2,CAFSRGGDEQFF,TGTGCCTTCTCGCGGGGGGGGGATGAGCAGTTCTTC
TRBJ2-3,TRBV25-1,-,TRBD1,CAVSGEGARADTQYF,TGTGCCGTCTCCGGCGAGGGGGCGCGGGCAGATACGCAGTATTTT
TRBJ2-2,TRBV11-2,-,-,CASSFGGHLTNTGELFF,TGTGCCAGCAGCTTTGGGGGACACCTAACGAACACCGGGGAGCTGTTTTTT
TRBJ2-3,TRBV28,-,TRBD2,CASKKSSGGGWDTQYF,TGTGCCAGCAAAAAGTCTAGCGGGGGGGGCTGGGATACGCAGTATTTT